This T cell receptor (beta chain) was found in a study of blood T cell repertoires in COVID-19. On the study more broadly: From the United States, Italy and Spain came samples of acute and convalescent COVID-19.

The CDR3 runs 15 residues. CDR1 is SEHNR and CDR2 is FQNEAQ in the germline V gene (reference sequence). Between the trimmed V and J ends, which lost 5 bases and 0 bases, there was a span of 13 bases. Authors' data handling: Amplification from reference gene primers served as the basis for estimated nucleated cell counts. The assay was immunoSEQ multiplex PCR, and TCRdb's table has in-frame clones only and misses some. V, J and clone size derive from that table, while D and trimming were established from the DNA sequence. The data show about 200,000 clones, roughly 89% seen once. The chain joins TRBV7-9 to TRBJ1-1; D is perhaps TRBD1 (5 bases). The sequenced sample was peripheral blood. The TCR originated in a man aged 25-45 years who had recovered from COVID-19. DNA for the CDR3: TGTGCCAGCAGCCGCCGGGGACTTATGAACACTGAAGCTTTCTTT. Translated, it gives CASSRRGLMNTEAFF.